This T cell receptor (beta chain) was sequenced for a study of T-cell reconstitution after alpha-beta-depleted transplantation in children. Whole-study findings and limits: The study reportedly traced alpha-beta T cells about two months after transplant to several hundred expanded graft clones. From surviving recipient T cells and thymic progenitors came the high day-60 TCRbeta diversity observed in some patients.

This clonotype was counted once. Its antigen is not known. The CDR3 covers 14 residues. CDR1 is MGHRA and CDR2 is YSYEKL in the germline V gene. Trimming removed 1 base at V and 3 bases at J, with 7 bases between. Preparation of the TCRbeta library involved a method that used unique molecular identifiers. A single record per CDR3 protein comes from TCRdb applying MiXCR to the PCR reads. The table lists hundreds of thousands of distinct CDR3 sequences, about an eighth of them singletons. Sequencing was performed on PBMCs, taken before TCRalphabeta/CD19-depleted stem cell transplant. J is TRBJ2-1 and V is TRBV4-1, with D possibly matching TRBD2 (5 bases). The origin of this receptor is a girl aged 2-9 years with congenital amegakaryocytic thrombocytopenia, due to receive a stem cell transplant. CDR3 sequence (DNA): TGCGCCAGCAGCCAAGGACTATTCTACAATGAGCAGTTCTTC. It yields the protein CASSQGLFYNEQFF.